This TCR beta chain was sequenced during a study of blood T cells in healthy people across ages. Study results and limitations: Fewer expanded clones and more diversity marked long-lived versus aged donors. Significant beta diversity loss was already apparent by age approximately 40, declining roughly linearly. In the absence of known donor CMV status, changes in expanded clonotypes were possibly confounded.

For this clonotype: Its cognate antigen is unknown.

The germline V gene encodes CDR1 SQVTM and CDR2 ANQGSEA. This CDR3 comprises 15 residues. The germline V and J ends were trimmed by 6 bases and 6 bases, with 21 bases remaining between them. A second roughly 6 to 12 cycle PCR used barcoded and J-beta primers. TCRdb passed the 5' RACE reads through MiXCR, listing each CDR3 protein once. The table includes about 1.4 million distinct CDR3 sequences, around 55% detected once. The sequenced sample was blood. This TCR derives from a man between 18 and 29 years old in good health. The chain recombines TRBV29-1 with TRBJ2-1, with D perhaps TRBD2 (7 bases). This CDR3 is CSVDTGRGTINEQFF. The CDR3 region has the DNA TGCAGCGTGGATACAGGGAGGGGGACAATCAATGAGCAGTTCTTC.